Shown below are 29 T cell receptor beta chains from a single sample sequenced in a study of blood T cell repertoires in COVID-19. TCRdb's copy holds only in-frame clones and misses some; the assay was immunoSEQ multiplex PCR. The table records 110,000 to 150,000 clones, 60% to 85% of them present only once. Sequences were obtained from peripheral blood. The receptors come from a woman in her sixties or seventies with acute or convalescent COVID-19.

This clone has a single count. The rearrangement uses TRBV28 and TRBJ2-1; 8 bases match TRBD2. This CDR3 spans 14 amino acids. Germline trimming cut 4 bases from V and 9 bases from J; bases unmatched to any gene: 8. Germline V CDR1 and CDR2: MDHEN, SYDVKM. The CDR3 loop reads CASSSPAGGAEQFF. CDR3 in DNA: TGTGCCAGCAGTTCCCCCGCGGGAGGAGCTGAGCAGTTCTTC.

J is TRBJ2-3 and V is TRBV11-2, with D perhaps matching TRBD2 (5 bases). Germline CDR1 is SGHAT and CDR2 is FQNNGV. With 4 bases removed from V and 5 bases from J, the gap between germline ends came to 13 bases. The CDR3 length is 14 residues. The CDR3 loop reads CASSSPLALDTQYF. As DNA, the CDR3 is TGTGCCAGCAGCTCCCCCCTAGCTCTAGATACGCAGTATTTT.

This clone appeared once. V is TRBV10-2 and J is TRBJ2-1; 11 bases are a match to TRBD2. Looked up from germline, CDR1 is WSHSY and CDR2 is SAAADI. V was clipped by 5 bases and J by 5 bases; unmatched bases: 8. CDR3 length: 16 amino acids. For the CDR3, the DNA is TGCGCCAGCAGTTTCCCCCTAGCGGGAGGTCACAATGAGCAGTTCTTC. Translation: CASSFPLAGGHNEQFF.

At least ten counts were recorded for this clone. J is TRBJ2-5 and V is TRBV6-4; 8 bases align to TRBD2. The junction had 8 bases not matched to a gene; V was cut back by 3 bases and J by 5 bases. The germline V gene encodes CDR1 MRHNA and CDR2 SNTAGT. CDR3 size: 15 residues. The CDR3 region has the DNA TGTGCCAGCAGTGAAGCATCGCGGGAGGCGGAGACCCAGTACTTC. The encoded protein is CASSEASREAETQYF.

The chain recombines TRBV7-2 with TRBJ2-1, with 8 bases matching TRBD2. The CDR3 totals 17 residues. CDR1 is SGHTA and CDR2 is FQGNSA in the germline V gene. Trimming removed 5 bases from V and 4 bases from J; junction bases left unmatched: 13. The DNA of the CDR3 is TGTGCCAGCAGCCACCGAATTGCCGAGCGGGAGTACAATGAGCAGTTCTTC. Amino acid sequence: CASSHRIAEREYNEQFF.

V and J are TRBV19 and TRBJ2-7; 7 bases agree with TRBD1. Germline V gene lookup returns CDR1 LNHDA and CDR2 SQIVND (reference sequence). Losses at the gene ends were 5 bases for V and 2 bases for J; bases not matched to a gene: 6. The CDR3 totals 14 residues. In nucleotides, the CDR3 is TGTGCCAGTAGTCCACGACAGGGTACCTACGAGCAGTACTTC. Translated: CASSPRQGTYEQYF.

V is TRBV27 and J is TRBJ2-7, with a weak D call TRBD2 (6 bases). CDR1 is MNHEY and CDR2 is SMNVEV in the germline V gene (reference sequence). The ends were cut back, 2 bases at V and 7 bases at J, with 15 bases in the middle. This CDR3 contains 14 residues. This CDR3 is CASSLGAGPGEQYF. CDR3 nucleotide sequence: TGTGCCAGCAGTTTAGGGGCGGGGCCGGGAGAGCAGTACTTC.

The chain couples TRBV7-9 to TRBJ2-7, with D tentatively TRBD1 (6 bases). Looked up from germline, CDR1 is SEHNR and CDR2 is FQNEAQ (reference sequence). V was cut by 5 bases and J by 1 base, with 18 bases left in between. The CDR3 loop spans 16 amino acids. Written as DNA, the CDR3 is TGTGCCAGCAGCAGATTCCGGGACACCCTATCCTACGAGCAGTACTTC. It yields the protein CASSRFRDTLSYEQYF.

This chain uses TRBV10-3 with TRBJ1-6; no clear D. Trimming removed 4 bases at V and 7 bases at J, with 11 bases between. CDR1 is ENHRY and CDR2 is SYGVKD in the germline V gene. CDR3 length: 14 amino acids. The CDR3 DNA is TGTGCCATCAGTGTCGACATCGACAATTCACCCCTCCACTTT. Amino acids: CAISVDIDNSPLHF.

The rearrangement joins TRBV7-8 to TRBJ2-7; D may be TRBD1 (5 bases). Trimming removed 5 bases from V and 4 bases from J, with 18 bases in between. This CDR3 has 15 residues. Germline CDR1 reads SGHVS; CDR2 reads FQNEAQ. CDR3 protein: CASSLTGDFLYEQYF. The CDR3 region has the DNA TGTGCCAGCAGCCTCACAGGAGATTTTTTATACGAGCAGTACTTC.

The V gene is TRBV25-1, the J gene TRBJ2-5; D remains ambiguous. The V end was cut by 3 bases, the J end by 1 base, with 9 bases between. The CDR3 length is 14 residues. The V gene's germline CDR1 is MGHDK and CDR2 SYGVNS. The CDR3 nucleotides read TGTGCCAGCAGTGATCGCAGGATCCAAGAGACCCAGTACTTC. This translates into CASSDRRIQETQYF. The complete variable domain, with remaining parts taken from reference TRBV25-1 and TRBJ2-5, reads EADIYQTPRYLVIGTGKKITLECSQTMGHDKMYWYQQDPGMELHLIHYSYGVNSTEKGDLSSESTVSRIRTEHFPLTLESARPSHTSQYLCASSDRRIQETQYFGPGTRLLVL.

CDR3 sequence: CASSYEDSTGYTF. The CDR3 nucleotides are TGTGCCAGCAGTTACGAGGACAGTACCGGCTACACCTTC. The chain combines TRBV6-5 with TRBJ1-2; the D gene is possibly TRBD1 (6 bases). V was cut by 2 bases and J by 8 bases, with 12 bases left in between. Germline V lookup: CDR1 MNHEY, CDR2 SVGAGI. The CDR3 is 13 amino acids.

Comments on this clone: The sample carries other DNA sequences with the same CDR3. The rearrangement joins TRBV27 to TRBJ1-5, with 9 nucleotides matching TRBD1. Germline CDR1 reads MNHEY; CDR2 reads SMNVEV (reference sequence). The CDR3 loop spans 14 amino acids. Losses at the gene ends were 4 bases for V and 2 bases for J; bases not matched to a gene: 0. CDR3 coding DNA: TGTGCCAGCAGTTGGACAGGGGGCAATCAGCCCCAGCATTTT. Amino acid sequence: CASSWTGGNQPQHF.

As for this clone: Other DNA sequences in this sample translate to the same CDR3. This chain uses TRBV3-1 (or the pseudogene TRBV3-2) with TRBJ1-2; 9 nucleotides line up with TRBD1. Trimming at V came to 4 bases and at J to 6 bases, leaving 15 bases not matched to a gene. The germline V gene has CDR1 LGHDT and CDR2 YNNKEL (reference sequence). This CDR3 has 17 amino acids. The CDR3 spells CASSRSSRDRGRDGYTF. In DNA form, the CDR3 reads TGTGCCAGCAGCCGATCAAGTCGCGACAGGGGGAGGGATGGCTACACCTTC.

The chain carries TRBV30 and TRBJ1-1; D remains unclear. In germline, CDR1 is GTSNPN, CDR2 SVGIG (reference sequence). CDR3 length equals 12 residues. The ends were cut back, 5 bases at V and 6 bases at J, with 13 bases in the middle. CDR3 sequence: CAWELHRPEAFF. In DNA form, the CDR3 reads TGTGCCTGGGAGTTGCACAGACCTGAAGCTTTCTTT.

J is TRBJ1-1 and V is TRBV12-3 or TRBV12-4, with 7 positions matching TRBD1. The CDR3 covers 13 residues. V dropped 8 bases and J dropped 4; count of bases not matched to a gene: 7. The CDR3 is CASGLRGSTEAFF. CDR3 DNA sequence: TGTGCCAGCGGCCTCAGGGGGAGCACTGAAGCTTTCTTT.

The chain is built from TRBV2 and TRBJ2-1; TRBD2 aligns across 7 bases. The CDR3 totals 14 residues. CDR1 is SNHLY and CDR2 is FYNNEI in the germline V gene. V dropped 8 bases and J dropped 4; count of bases not matched to a gene: 8. The CDR3 loop reads CASGRDVFYNEQFF. The CDR3 DNA follows: TGTGCCAGCGGGAGGGACGTGTTTTACAATGAGCAGTTCTTC.

This chain links TRBV7-2 with TRBJ2-7; no firm D call. Trimming took off 5 bases at V and 12 bases at J, with 20 bases between the two ends. Germline V CDR1 and CDR2: SGHTA, FQGNSA. The CDR3 has 13 residues. The CDR3 nucleotides are TGTGCCAGCAGCCCGCACACCCTGCGGCTACGGTACTTC. Protein product: CASSPHTLRLRYF. The entire variable domain, with the rest obtained from reference TRBV7-2 and TRBJ2-7, is as follows: GAGVSQSPSNKVTEKGKDVELRCDPISGHTALYWYRQSLGQGLEFLIYFQGNSAPDKSGLPSDRFSAERTGGSVSTLTIQRTQQEDSAVYLCASSPHTLRLRYFGPGTRLTVT.

The sample holds one count of this clone. The V call is TRBV20-1, the J call TRBJ2-7; a weak D match, TRBD1 (6 bases). Trimming took off 5 bases at V and 4 bases at J, with 9 bases between the two ends. There are 11 residues in the CDR3. The V gene's germline CDR1 is DFQATT and CDR2 SNEGSKA (reference sequence). This CDR3 reads CSASTGYEQYF. CDR3 nucleotides: TGCAGTGCTTCCACAGGGTACGAGCAGTACTTC.

Concerning this clone itself: The junction shows a germline mismatch at one end, possibly a read error. This rearrangement joins TRBV3-1 (or the pseudogene TRBV3-2) to TRBJ2-4; 9 bases align to TRBD2. This CDR3 spans 11 amino acids. In germline, CDR1 is LGHDT, CDR2 YNNKEL (reference sequence). In nucleotides, the CDR3 is TGTGCCAGCAGCCAAGGACTAGCGGAGCACTTC. The encoded protein is CASSQGLAEHF.

The chain couples TRBV10-3 to TRBJ2-3, with 7 bases identical to TRBD1. After removal of 7 bases from V and 0 bases from J, the junction contained 7 bases not matched to a gene. The germline CDR1 and CDR2 sequences are ENHRY and SYGVKD. The CDR3 contains 15 residues. In nucleotides, the CDR3 is TGTGCCATCAAAGGGGGCCGCGCTAGCACAGATACGCAGTATTTT. This sequence encodes CAIKGGRASTDTQYF.

This clone has a single count. The V call is TRBV5-1, the J call TRBJ2-1, with unresolved D. V was shortened by 5 bases and J by 1 base, with 10 bases between the two germline ends. There are 14 residues in the CDR3. Germline loops: CDR1 SGHRS, CDR2 YFSETQ. CDR3: CASSPPRSYNEQFF. For the CDR3, the DNA is TGCGCCAGCAGTCCCCCCAGGTCCTACAATGAGCAGTTCTTC.

The rearrangement joins TRBV5-4 to TRBJ2-1, with TRBD2 matching over 14 bases. The CDR3 sequence is 18 residues long. Trimming at V came to 4 bases and at J to 10 bases, leaving 16 bases not matched to a gene. Germline V lookup: CDR1 SGHNT, CDR2 YYREEE (reference sequence). The CDR3 coding sequence is TGTGCCAGCAGCATACCCAAAGTGGGACTAGCGGGAGTCAACGAGCAGTTCTTC. The encoded protein is CASSIPKVGLAGVNEQFF.

This rearrangement joins TRBV7-2 to TRBJ2-5; D call uncertain. Germline V CDR1 and CDR2: SGHTA, FQGNSA. The V end was cut by 3 bases, the J end by 5 bases, with 4 bases between. The CDR3 consists of 11 residues. The CDR3 bases are TGTGCCAGCAGCTTCGGGGAGACCCAGTACTTC. Amino acids: CASSFGETQYF.

The sample holds one count of this clone. The V call is TRBV7-9, the J call TRBJ2-2; 8 bases agree with TRBD1. J lost 2 bases, V lost 5 bases, and 4 bases had no gene match. The germline gives CDR1 SEHNR, CDR2 FQNEAQ (reference sequence). This CDR3 spans 15 amino acids. The CDR3 DNA is TGTGCCAGCAGCCCCGGGACAGGAAACACCGGGGAGCTGTTTTTT. This translates into CASSPGTGNTGELFF.

The rearrangement links TRBV6-4 to TRBJ2-1; a weak D match, TRBD2 (6 bases). Trimming left V 0 bases short and J 7 bases short, with 13 bases between. Germline assignment: CDR1 MRHNA and CDR2 SNTAGT. CDR3 size: 15 residues. As DNA, the CDR3 is TGTGCCAGCAGTGACTCGACGGGAGCTAGGAATGAGCAGTTCTTC. This sequence encodes CASSDSTGARNEQFF.

The CDR3 DNA follows: TGTGCCAGCAGGGGGACAGGGGGAACCGGGGAGCTGTTTTTT. This translates into CASRGTGGTGELFF. The chain uses TRBV2 and TRBJ2-2; 11 nucleotides match TRBD1. CDR3 length: 14 amino acids. Germline CDR1 is SNHLY and CDR2 is FYNNEI. J gave up 5 bases and V 6 bases, and 2 bases lay outside the gene matches.

This chain links TRBV20-1 with TRBJ2-1; the D gene is possibly TRBD1 (5 bases). The germline V gene has CDR1 DFQATT and CDR2 SNEGSKA (reference sequence). V was clipped by 3 bases and J by 0 bases, with 15 bases between them. The CDR3 contains 16 residues. As DNA, the CDR3 is TGCAGTGCTAGTGGGCCCCTCAGGGACTCCTACAATGAGCAGTTCTTC. This sequence encodes CSASGPLRDSYNEQFF.

The gene calls are TRBV21-1 and TRBJ2-4; TRBD1, the table's D call, was not compared with the DNA. TRBV21-1 is recorded as a pseudogene. The CDR3 totals 18 residues. For the CDR3, the DNA is TGTGCCAGCAGCAAAGCACAGGGGGGCCCAGGGGTGGGAAACATTCAGTACTTC. Translation: CASSKAQGGPGVGNIQYF.